Sequencing of this T cell receptor beta chain was carried out in a study of response to subunit inactivated influenza vaccine (dated by TCRdb to 2017 to 2018). Broadly, across the study: Deep quantitative T cell receptor repertoire profiling was used in the study to track responses to a trivalent subunit inactivated influenza vaccine. The study at large found these results: The authors proposed that each seasonal influenza vaccination may bring in only a limited number of new T cells.

As concerns this clonotype: The clone's antigen remains unknown. Base-call qualities are not available, and no considerably larger clone is one nucleotide away.

The library was generated by RT-PCR. Sequencing used an Illumina HiSeq 2500. TCRdb took the public reads, trimmed them with fastp at Q25, ran MiXCR for clone calling and kept in-frame beta chains. Rows are combined by CDR3 protein, so each entry shows the most common genes and DNA. The sample table holds more than 700,000 distinct CDR3 sequences, of which around 21% were seen once. The ten largest clonotypes hold about a tenth of the sample. Reading from cysteine to phenylalanine, the CDR3 counts 17 amino acids. Of the read, only the CDR3 DNA is kept; its 51 bases are in frame from base 1. CDR1 and CDR2 were assigned from the germline V gene as SGHTA and FQGNSA. Between the V and J ends, shortened by 5 bases and 4 bases respectively, the junction contains 21 bases.

The sample in question was PBMCs from blood, obtained 4 to 6 days after vaccination. This TCR derives from a man aged 45 to 65 who received an inactivated influenza vaccine. Donor details come from another sample of the same person, matched by shared clones. In this chain, TRBV7-2 is recombined with TRBJ2-1; TRBD2 could be the D gene, as 6 bases match. The CDR3 loop reads CASSHQAGGSVYNEQFF. The DNA sequence reads TGTGCCAGCAGCCATCAAGCAGGAGGGTCGGTTTACAATGAGCAGTTCTTC.